Shown below are 31 T cell receptor beta chains from a single sample sequenced in a study of technical replicates of blood from a few donors. The method was immunoSEQ multiplex PCR; TCRdb's version includes in-frame clones alone and lacks a portion of them. The sample yields some 13,000 clones, 95% seen once. Sequencing was done on a sample of PBMCs. All receptors come from a human donor in good health.

V usage is TRBV27 and J usage is TRBJ2-7; D is undetermined. Germline CDR1 MNHEY, CDR2 SMNVEV (reference sequence). Trimming shortened V by 3 bases and J by 5 bases, and 8 bases separated the two germline ends. The CDR3 is 12 amino acids. As DNA, the CDR3 is TGTGCCAGCAGTTTTGGGCCCCACGAGCAGTACTTC. This translates into CASSFGPHEQYF.

This chain uses TRBV5-1 with TRBJ2-1, with D possibly TRBD1 on 5 matching bases. The V gene's germline CDR1 is SGHRS and CDR2 YFSETQ. The CDR3 runs 12 residues. The germline V and J ends were trimmed by 0 bases and 9 bases, with 7 bases remaining between them. DNA of the CDR3: TGCGCCAGCAGCTTGGTTCAGGGTGAGCAGTTCTTC. Translation gives CASSLVQGEQFF. Full variable domain (outside the CDR3, taken from reference TRBV5-1 and TRBJ2-1): KAGVTQTPRYLIKTRGQQVTLSCSPISGHRSVSWYQQTPGQGLQFLFEYFSETQRNKGNFPGRFSGRQFSNSRSEMNVSTLELGDSALYLCASSLVQGEQFFGPGTRLTVL.

The rearrangement joins TRBV10-3 to TRBJ2-5; weak D call: TRBD2 (7 bases). The V gene's germline CDR1 is ENHRY and CDR2 SYGVKD. Trimming stripped 2 bases from V and 2 bases from J, with 15 bases between. The CDR3 has 16 residues. The DNA for the CDR3 is TGTGCCATCAGTGAGAAGGGGGGGGGCGAACAAGAGACCCAGTACTTC. Translated: CAISEKGGGEQETQYF.

The chain couples TRBV4-1 to TRBJ2-5, with TRBD1 as a possible D gene (7 bases). The CDR3 length is 18 residues. V was clipped by 0 bases and J by 1 base, with 18 bases between them. Germline lookup yields CDR1 MGHRA and CDR2 YSYEKL. The CDR3 nucleotides are TGCGCCAGCAGCCAAGACCCTTTCGCGGGACAGTCCCAAGAGACCCAGTACTTC. Protein product: CASSQDPFAGQSQETQYF.

The genes are TRBV7-6 and TRBJ1-1, with 7 bases matching TRBD1. The CDR3 sequence is 13 residues long. Losses at the gene ends were 4 bases for V and 3 bases for J; bases not matched to a gene: 2. CDR1 and CDR2 (germline): SGHVS, FNYEAQ. The CDR3 sequence is CASSSQGDTEAFF. The CDR3 DNA follows: TGTGCCAGCAGCTCCCAGGGGGACACTGAAGCTTTCTTT.

The chain uses TRBV4-2 and TRBJ1-5; a possible D gene is TRBD1 (6 bases). From germline, CDR1 is LGHNA and CDR2 YNFKEQ. The CDR3 length is 17 residues. The ends were cut back, 5 bases at V and 4 bases at J, with 21 bases in the middle. The CDR3 sequence: CASSTLQGPAPNQPQHF. CDR3 in DNA: TGTGCCAGCAGCACCCTCCAGGGGCCAGCCCCTAATCAGCCCCAGCATTTT.

CDR3 DNA: TGTGCCAGCAGTTCCGGGACTAGCGGGAGGTTATGGTTCCATGAGCAGTTCTTC. It translates to CASSSGTSGRLWFHEQFF. This chain links TRBV5-4 with TRBJ2-1; TRBD2 aligns across 15 bases. V was clipped by 5 bases and J by 8 bases; unmatched bases: 14. The CDR3 is made up of 18 amino acids. Looked up from germline, CDR1 is SGHNT and CDR2 is YYREEE (reference sequence). The full variable domain, with the rest looked up from reference TRBV5-4 and TRBJ2-1, is ETGVTQSPTHLIKTRGQQVTLRCSSQSGHNTVSWYQQALGQGPQFIFQYYREEENGRGNFPPRFSGLQFPNYSSELNVNALELDDSALYLCASSSGTSGRLWFHEQFFGPGTRLTVL.

V usage is TRBV30 and J usage is TRBJ2-2; a possible D gene is TRBD2 (6 bases). This CDR3 is 14 amino acids long. Trimming left V 2 bases short and J 7 bases short, with 14 bases between. Germline CDR1 reads GTSNPN; CDR2 reads SVGIG (reference sequence). The CDR3 DNA follows: TGTGCCTGGAGTCGGGGGTTGATTAACGGGGAGCTGTTTTTT. Protein sequence: CAWSRGLINGELFF. Combining the CDR3 with reference TRBV30 and TRBJ2-2 gives the whole variable domain SQTIHQWPATLVQPVGSPLSLECTVEGTSNPNLYWYRQAAGRGLQLLFYSVGIGQISSEVPQNLSASRPQDRQFILSSKKLLLSDSGFYLCAWSRGLINGELFFGEGSRLTVL.

The V call is TRBV7-7, the J call TRBJ2-1; 9 nucleotides line up with TRBD2. V dropped 3 bases and J dropped 9; count of bases not matched to a gene: 9. CDR3 length equals 15 residues. Per the germline V gene, CDR1 is SSHAT and CDR2 is FNYEAQ (reference sequence). CDR3 sequence (DNA): TGTGCCAGCAGCTTGAGGGCTAGCGGGAACAGTGAGCAGTTCTTC. Residues: CASSLRASGNSEQFF.

The CDR3 spells CASSGLGGTNEKLFF. The DNA of the CDR3 is TGCGCCAGCAGCGGACTAGGTGGGACTAATGAAAAACTGTTTTTT. The chain joins TRBV4-1 to TRBJ1-4; no clear D. Trimming took 5 bases from V and 2 from J, leaving 12 bases between them. The length of the CDR3 is 15 residues. From germline, CDR1 is MGHRA and CDR2 YSYEKL.

The genes are TRBV7-2 and TRBJ2-5; 10 bases agree with TRBD2. Germline V gene sequence: CDR1 SGHTA, CDR2 FQGNSA. The CDR3 is made up of 17 amino acids. The V segment lost 8 bases and the J segment 2 bases; nucleotides outside the gene matches: 14. The CDR3 region has the DNA TGTGCCAGCGAGGCGGTGGCTGCTAGCGGGAGTCAAGAGACCCAGTACTTC. Protein: CASEAVAASGSQETQYF.

This clone was detected only once. The V and J genes are TRBV2 and TRBJ2-7, with TRBD2 identical over 9 bases. CDR1 and CDR2 (germline): SNHLY, FYNNEI. V shed 5 bases and J 2 bases; nucleotides not matched to a gene: 1. CDR3 size: 13 residues. The CDR3 sequence: CASSPSGAYEQYF. CDR3 DNA sequence: TGTGCCAGCAGTCCTAGCGGGGCCTACGAGCAGTACTTC.

This sequence joins TRBV4-2 and TRBJ2-3; the D gene is possibly TRBD1 (6 bases). V lost 0 bases to trimming and J lost 1 base, with 8 bases between them. The CDR3 covers 15 residues. From germline, CDR1 is LGHNA and CDR2 YNFKEQ. Here the CDR3 DNA reads TGTGCCAGCAGCCAAGATAGACAGGGCACAGATACGCAGTATTTT. Protein product: CASSQDRQGTDTQYF.

The V call is TRBV2, the J call TRBJ1-5, with D maybe TRBD1 (6 bases). Between the trimmed V and J ends, which lost 8 bases and 8 bases, there was a span of 10 bases. The germline V gene has CDR1 SNHLY and CDR2 FYNNEI. This CDR3 contains 11 residues. The CDR3 region has the DNA TGTGCCAGCGCAGCAGGGGAGCCCCAGCATTTT. Translating gives CASAAGEPQHF.

J is TRBJ1-3 and V is TRBV9; D is ambiguous. The CDR3 spans 15 residues. V was shortened by 0 bases and J by 0 bases, with 7 bases between the two germline ends. The germline V gene encodes CDR1 SGDLS and CDR2 YYNGEE. CDR3 region: CASSVDISSGNTIYF. As DNA, the CDR3 is TGTGCCAGCAGCGTAGACATAAGCTCTGGAAACACCATATATTTT.

This clone was picked up one time. The gene calls are TRBV2 and TRBJ2-1; the D is unclear. With 4 bases removed from V and 5 bases from J, the gap between germline ends came to 3 bases. The CDR3 covers 11 residues. CDR1 and CDR2 from the germline V gene are SNHLY and FYNNEI. DNA for the CDR3: TGTGCCAGCAGTGCCGACAATGAGCAGTTCTTC. Translating gives CASSADNEQFF.

The rearrangement uses TRBV30 and TRBJ1-5; D may be TRBD1 (6 bases). The V gene's germline CDR1 is GTSNPN and CDR2 SVGIG (reference sequence). This CDR3 has 15 residues. V lost 0 bases and J lost 3, with 12 bases in between. The CDR3 bases are TGTGCCTGGAGTGTAAAAGGACAGAACAATCAGCCCCAGCATTTT. This gives the protein CAWSVKGQNNQPQHF.

V is TRBV19 and J is TRBJ2-1; a possible D gene is TRBD2 (5 bases). Germline values: CDR1 LNHDA, CDR2 SQIVND (reference sequence). The CDR3 runs 15 residues. V lost 4 bases and J 4 bases, leaving 14 bases between the germline ends. The DNA for the CDR3 is TGTGCCAGTAGTACTTTGTGGGGAGAGTACAATGAGCAGTTCTTC. Translation gives CASSTLWGEYNEQFF.

This chain connects TRBV9 to TRBJ2-1, with 9 nucleotides matching TRBD2. The germline V gene has CDR1 SGDLS and CDR2 YYNGEE. This CDR3 is 20 amino acids long. With V trimmed by 2 bases and J by 0 bases, 15 bases remained unmatched. The CDR3 loop is CASSVSSGLAGTSSYNEQFF. CDR3 coding DNA: TGTGCCAGCAGCGTCTCTTCTGGGCTAGCGGGAACTTCCTCCTACAATGAGCAGTTCTTC.

The chain links TRBV7-9 to TRBJ2-6; D is uncertain. V lost 3 bases and J 4 bases, leaving 10 bases between the germline ends. CDR1 and CDR2 (germline): SEHNR, FQNEAQ (reference sequence). The CDR3 runs to 15 residues. The CDR3 DNA reads as TGTGCCAGCAGCTTCCGAGAATCCGGGGCCAACGTCCTGACTTTC. This encodes CASSFRESGANVLTF.

This chain uses TRBV6-1 with TRBJ2-5; tentatively, D is TRBD2 (5 bases). This CDR3 region has 14 residues. Germline CDR1 reads MNHNS; CDR2 reads SASEGT. Trimming removed 7 bases at V and 4 bases at J, with 16 bases between. The CDR3 sequence is CASTESGWGETQYF. CDR3 in DNA: TGTGCCAGCACCGAATCGGGGTGGGGAGAGACCCAGTACTTC.

The rearrangement joins TRBV19 to TRBJ2-3, with 8 bases that match TRBD2. This CDR3 spans 13 amino acids. CDR1 LNHDA and CDR2 SQIVND come from the germline V gene (reference sequence). V gave up 6 bases and J gave up 3 bases; unmatched junction bases: 2. CDR3 nucleotide sequence: TGTGCCAGTAGCGGGAGGGGTACAGATACGCAGTATTTT. Translation gives CASSGRGTDTQYF.

This rearrangement joins TRBV6-6 to TRBJ2-5; weak D call: TRBD1 (5 bases). Trimming cost V 8 bases and J 4 bases, with 11 bases left between them. The germline gives CDR1 MNHNY, CDR2 SVGAGI (reference sequence). There are 12 residues in the CDR3. CDR3 sequence reads: CASQGGAETQYF. The CDR3 DNA reads as TGTGCCAGCCAGGGTGGGGCAGAGACCCAGTACTTC.

The chain employs TRBV19 and TRBJ2-7, with 9 bases that match TRBD1. The CDR3 consists of 15 residues. Germline V lookup: CDR1 LNHDA, CDR2 SQIVND (reference sequence). The V and J ends lost 4 bases and 1 base, in that order; junction bases with no gene match: 5. This CDR3 reads CASSTPGTGSYEQYF. The CDR3 coding sequence is TGTGCCAGTAGTACCCCCGGGACAGGGTCCTACGAGCAGTACTTC.

This rearrangement joins TRBV6-5 to TRBJ2-1, with TRBD2 identical over 14 bases. V was pared by 6 bases and J by 10 bases, with 5 bases of the junction left unmatched. Looked up from germline, CDR1 is MNHEY and CDR2 is SVGAGI. The CDR3 consists of 14 residues. In DNA, the CDR3 is TGTGCCAGCAGCCGGGGACTAGCGGGAGTCGAGCAGTTCTTC. Its translation: CASSRGLAGVEQFF.

The CDR3 here is CASSVGWGDEAFF. In nucleotides, the CDR3 is TGTGCCAGCAGCGTAGGTTGGGGGGATGAAGCTTTCTTT. The gene calls are TRBV9 and TRBJ1-1; a weak D match, TRBD1 (5 bases). V was clipped by 0 bases and J by 7 bases, with 10 bases between them. The CDR3 extends over 13 amino acids. From germline, CDR1 is SGDLS and CDR2 YYNGEE.

CDR3 in DNA: TGTGCCTGGAGTGAGGGGGCTGGAGATACGCAGTATTTT. It yields the protein CAWSEGAGDTQYF. The chain uses TRBV30 and TRBJ2-3, with 7 bases that match TRBD1. This CDR3 region has 13 residues. Unmatched junction bases numbered 3, after V lost 1 base and J lost 5 bases. Germline-derived CDR1 and CDR2 are GTSNPN and SVGIG (reference sequence).

This rearrangement joins TRBV5-1 to TRBJ2-4; tentative D call: TRBD1 (5 bases). V lost 0 bases to trimming and J lost 6 bases, with 10 bases between them. The germline CDR1 and CDR2 sequences are SGHRS and YFSETQ. This CDR3 has 14 amino acids. CDR3 in amino acids: CASSLDSRGNIQYF. CDR3 DNA sequence: TGCGCCAGCAGCTTGGATTCTAGGGGAAACATTCAGTACTTC.

The chain is built from TRBV10-3 and TRBJ2-3; a possible D gene is TRBD1 (5 bases). CDR3 size: 14 residues. CDR1 ENHRY and CDR2 SYGVKD come from the germline V gene. V was pared by 10 bases and J by 0 bases, with 14 bases between. For the CDR3, the DNA is TGTGCCACCCACCCGACAGAGAGCACAGATACGCAGTATTTT. Protein sequence: CATHPTESTDTQYF.

Only one count was recorded for this clone. This rearrangement joins TRBV14 to TRBJ1-1; D is undetermined. The germline V gene encodes CDR1 SGHDN and CDR2 FVKESK. This CDR3 has 15 amino acids. With 4 bases removed from V and 4 bases from J, the gap between germline ends came to 16 bases. The CDR3 sequence is CASSLLTTGFTEAFF. The CDR3 region has the DNA TGTGCCAGCAGCCTACTAACTACGGGATTCACTGAAGCTTTCTTT.

The rearrangement links TRBV6-1 to TRBJ2-3, with a possible D match to TRBD2 (6 bases). Per germline, CDR1 MNHNS and CDR2 SASEGT. This CDR3 is 14 amino acids long. Trimming stripped 8 bases from V and 4 bases from J, with 16 bases between. CDR3 sequence reads: CASAFQGGADTQYF. DNA for the CDR3: TGTGCCAGCGCTTTCCAGGGCGGGGCAGATACGCAGTATTTT.